Given below is one T cell receptor beta chain in context. Its specificity is unknown. This record comes from a study of prognosis after radiotherapy for stage I lung cancer. The overall study: Enrolled patients were those with stage I non-small cell lung cancer, a group that was recruited between 2018 and 2019. More than 5 patients had squamous cell carcinoma and over ten had adenocarcinoma. Study results and limitations: Unique TCR clone counts fell after stereotactic body radiation therapy, median 10,088 versus 6,861.

Germline values: CDR1 SGDLS, CDR2 YYNGEE. Deletions cut 1 base from V and 1 base from J, with 28 bases between. The CDR3 has 21 amino acids. Two-round multiplex PCR, the amplification method, yielded TCR beta CDR3 from genomic DNA. The first PCR round targeted every TRBV and TRBJ gene with specific primers. In TCRdb, the multiplex PCR reads were re-called with MiXCR into one record per CDR3 protein. The profile shows over 25,000 distinct CDR3 sequences, about 43% of them singletons. The specimen was PBMCs, collected before or after stereotactic body radiation therapy (not recorded which). V and J are TRBV9 and TRBJ2-3, with TRBD1 as a possible D gene (5 bases). This clonotype was sampled from a donor aged 50 or older with non-small cell lung cancer. CDR3 DNA sequence: TGTGCCAGCAGCGTATACACACAACGGGCAGGACAACCGTTGGGCACAGATACGCAGTATTTT. Translating gives CASSVYTQRAGQPLGTDTQYF.